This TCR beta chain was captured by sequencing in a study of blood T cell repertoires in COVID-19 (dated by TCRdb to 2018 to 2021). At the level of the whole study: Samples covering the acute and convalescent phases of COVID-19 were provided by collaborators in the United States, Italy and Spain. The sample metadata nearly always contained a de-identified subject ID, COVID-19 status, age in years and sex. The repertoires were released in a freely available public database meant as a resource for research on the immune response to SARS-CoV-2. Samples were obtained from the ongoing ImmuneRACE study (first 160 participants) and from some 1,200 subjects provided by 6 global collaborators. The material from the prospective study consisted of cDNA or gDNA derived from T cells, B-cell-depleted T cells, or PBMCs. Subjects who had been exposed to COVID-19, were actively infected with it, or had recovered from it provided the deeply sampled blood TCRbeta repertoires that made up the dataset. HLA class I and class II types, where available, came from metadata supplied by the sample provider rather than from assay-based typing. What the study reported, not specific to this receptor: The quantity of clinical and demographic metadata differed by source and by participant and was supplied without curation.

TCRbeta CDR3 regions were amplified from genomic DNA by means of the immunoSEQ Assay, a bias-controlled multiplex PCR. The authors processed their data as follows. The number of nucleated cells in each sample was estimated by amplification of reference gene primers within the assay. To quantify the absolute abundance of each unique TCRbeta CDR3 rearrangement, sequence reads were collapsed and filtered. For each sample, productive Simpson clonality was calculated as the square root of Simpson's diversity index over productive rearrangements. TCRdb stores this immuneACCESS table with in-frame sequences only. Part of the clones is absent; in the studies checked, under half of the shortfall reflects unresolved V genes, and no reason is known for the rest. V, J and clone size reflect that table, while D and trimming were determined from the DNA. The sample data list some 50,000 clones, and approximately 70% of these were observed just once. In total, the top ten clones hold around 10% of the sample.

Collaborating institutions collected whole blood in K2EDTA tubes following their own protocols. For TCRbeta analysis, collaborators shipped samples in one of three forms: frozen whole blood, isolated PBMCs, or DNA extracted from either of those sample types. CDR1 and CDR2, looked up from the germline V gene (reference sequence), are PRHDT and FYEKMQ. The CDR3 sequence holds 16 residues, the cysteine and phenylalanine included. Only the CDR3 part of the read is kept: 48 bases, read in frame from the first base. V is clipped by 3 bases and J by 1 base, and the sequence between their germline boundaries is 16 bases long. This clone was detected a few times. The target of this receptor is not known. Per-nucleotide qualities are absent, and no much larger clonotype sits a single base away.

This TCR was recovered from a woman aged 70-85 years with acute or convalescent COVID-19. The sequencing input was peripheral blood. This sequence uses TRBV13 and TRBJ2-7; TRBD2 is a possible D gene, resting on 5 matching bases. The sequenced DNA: TGTGCCAGCAGCTTCCAAAGGCGCGGAGGTTCCTACGAGCAGTACTTC. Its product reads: CASSFQRRGGSYEQYF.